This TCR beta chain emerged from a study of blood T cells in healthy people across ages. Study-level findings and limits: Getting older went along with TCR beta diversity per million T cells dropping roughly linearly.

Next came a second PCR, run for about 6 to 11 cycles, which used a sample-barcoded 5' primer along with a J-beta primer mix. TCRdb analysed the 5' RACE reads with MiXCR anew, one entry per CDR3 protein. This table holds about 1.1 million distinct CDR3 sequences, more than 30% found once. The germline CDR1 and CDR2 sequences are GTSNPN and SVGIG (reference sequence). The V gene end was trimmed by 5 bases and the J gene end by 0 bases; junction bases not matched to a gene: 7. The length of the CDR3 is 15 residues. This clonotype has a handful of counts. Its antigen remains unidentified. The sample consisted of blood. The sequence was obtained from a man aged 18 to 30 in good health. The chain links TRBV30 to TRBJ1-1; 9 nucleotides line up with TRBD1. The CDR3 protein is CAWDPGQGVNTEAFF. In DNA form, the CDR3 reads TGTGCCTGGGACCCGGGACAGGGTGTGAACACTGAAGCTTTCTTT. The entire variable domain, with the rest obtained from reference TRBV30 and TRBJ1-1, is as follows: SQTIHQWPATLVQPVGSPLSLECTVEGTSNPNLYWYRQAAGRGLQLLFYSVGIGQISSEVPQNLSASRPQDRQFILSSKKLLLSDSGFYLCAWDPGQGVNTEAFFGQGTRLTVV.